A single T cell receptor beta chain is shown here with its context. The sample belongs to a study of blood T cell repertoires in COVID-19. Study details: Sites across the United States, Italy and Spain contributed samples from acute and convalescent COVID-19. Nucleic acid was either cDNA or gDNA, and it came from T cells, B-cell-depleted T cells, or PBMCs.

Source study methods: Reference gene primer amplification in the assay estimated nucleated cell counts. The assay was immunoSEQ multiplex PCR, and TCRdb's table has in-frame clones only and misses some. The V and J calls and clone size come from that table; D and trimming were worked out from the DNA. Of more than 200,000 clones detected, about 86% appear once; the ten largest clones hold nearly 2%. CDR3 length: 20 amino acids. V dropped 0 bases and J dropped 0; count of bases not matched to a gene: 10. Germline CDR1 and CDR2: MNHEY and SVGEGT. J is TRBJ1-5 and V is TRBV6-2 or TRBV6-3, with 11 positions matching TRBD1. This sequence originates from a man younger than 40 with active or convalescent COVID-19. Specimen: peripheral blood. This chain's CDR3 is CASSYSGRTGGLYSNQPQHF. Here the CDR3 DNA reads TGTGCCAGCAGTTACTCGGGCAGGACAGGGGGCCTGTATAGCAATCAGCCCCAGCATTTT.